This T cell receptor (beta chain) was obtained from a study of shared clonotypes between healthy human individuals. Regarding this clone: Its specificity is unknown.

Replicate PCRs run on sorted subsets employed 200 ng DNA, roughly 30,000 T cell genomes. The repertoire was sequenced with immunoSEQ multiplex PCR; TCRdb's copy has only in-frame clones and lacks some. The repertoire holds some 550,000 clones, with less than 98% as singletons. Findings of the study overall: In having few donors, the study represented limited genetic and exposure-history diversity. Inspection by rarefaction showed sorted-subset sequencing to be incomplete despite large depth. Researchers sampled blood only, noting tissue repertoires likely differ.

Material for sequencing was naive CD4+ T cells sorted from blood. Subset indicated: CD45RA+ positively selected. The receptor was derived from a woman under 40 in good health.

Here the CDR3 reads CASSQSDRGRGEQYF. Written as DNA, the CDR3 is TGCGCCAGCAGCCAATCGGACAGGGGGCGTGGGGAGCAGTACTTC. The chain couples TRBV4-1 to TRBJ2-7; the match to TRBD1 covers 11 bases. Trimming removed 2 bases from V and 7 bases from J; junction bases left unmatched: 7. The CDR3 totals 15 residues. Germline V gene lookup returns CDR1 MGHRA and CDR2 YSYEKL.